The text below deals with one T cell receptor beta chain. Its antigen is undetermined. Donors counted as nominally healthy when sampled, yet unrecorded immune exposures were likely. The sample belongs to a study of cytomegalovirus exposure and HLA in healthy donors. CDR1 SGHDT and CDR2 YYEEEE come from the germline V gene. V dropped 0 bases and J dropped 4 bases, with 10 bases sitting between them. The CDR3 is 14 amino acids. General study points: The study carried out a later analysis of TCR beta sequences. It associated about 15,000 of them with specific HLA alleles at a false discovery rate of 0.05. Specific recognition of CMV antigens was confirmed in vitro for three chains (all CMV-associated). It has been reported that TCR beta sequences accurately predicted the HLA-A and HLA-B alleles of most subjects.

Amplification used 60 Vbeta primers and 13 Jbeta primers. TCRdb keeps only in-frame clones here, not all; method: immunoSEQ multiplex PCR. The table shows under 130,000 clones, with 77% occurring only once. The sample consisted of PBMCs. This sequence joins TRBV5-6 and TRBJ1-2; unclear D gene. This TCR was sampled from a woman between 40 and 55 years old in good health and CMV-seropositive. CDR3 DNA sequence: TGTGCCAGCAGCTTGGGACATCCCGTCTATGGCTACACCTTC. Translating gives CASSLGHPVYGYTF.